Given below is one T cell receptor (beta chain) in context. Germline V lookup: CDR1 SGHRS, CDR2 YFSETQ. Trimming cost V 4 bases and J 2 bases, with 9 bases left between them. This CDR3 region has 14 residues. The data derive from a study of T cell responses to AZD1222 COVID-19 vaccine. Libraries were prepared by immunoSEQ multiplex PCR; TCRdb keeps only in-frame clonotypes and omits some of them. Of under 200,000 clones listed, 92% are singletons. Sequenced material: peripheral blood, taken on day 0 of AZD1222 vaccination. This chain joins TRBV5-1 and TRBJ1-4; perhaps TRBD1 as D (5 bases). The receptor's source is an adult in good health. The CDR3 loop is CASSDGHTNEKLFF. CDR3 nucleotides: TGCGCCAGCAGCGATGGACACACTAATGAAAAACTGTTTTTT.